The rows below give T cell receptor beta chains drawn from one sample of a study of blood T cell repertoires in COVID-19. Sequencing was performed with immunoSEQ multiplex PCR; in TCRdb, only in-frame clones are kept and a portion is missing. Of around 70,000 clones in the sample, approximately 89% were seen once. The specimen sequenced was peripheral blood. All receptors come from a human donor in a cohort sampled during active COVID-19. CDR3s include the opening cysteine and the closing phenylalanine or tryptophan. Each record gives: J gene, clone size, V gene, D gene, CDR3 DNA, CDR3 protein. D genes are given only for firm matches. Rows may omit the clone size; those that give it use once, few, many or a size class.

J: TRBJ2-7
size: NA
V: TRBV6-5
D: TRBD2
DNA: TGTGCCAGCAGTTACCAGCGGGGGGGCCACGAGCAGTACTTC
CDR3: CASSYQRGGHEQYF

J: TRBJ2-7
size: NA
V: TRBV27
D: NA
DNA: TGTGCCAGCAGTCCCTCCCCGGCGGGGCACTCCTACGAGCAGTACTTC
CDR3: CASSPSPAGHSYEQYF

J: TRBJ2-2
size: few
V: TRBV7-9
D: NA
DNA: TGTGCCAGCAGCTCGGACAAGAACACCGGGGAGCTGTTTTTT
CDR3: CASSSDKNTGELFF

J: TRBJ1-2
size: NA
V: TRBV19
D: NA
DNA: TGTGCCAGTACGACTGACTATGGCTACACCTTC
CDR3: CASTTDYGYTF

J: TRBJ2-7
size: NA
V: TRBV25-1
D: NA
DNA: TGTGCCAGCAGTGACGTGCGCTCCTACGAGCAGTACTTC
CDR3: CASSDVRSYEQYF

J: TRBJ1-5
size: NA
V: TRBV6-2/TRBV6-3
D: TRBD1
DNA: TGTGCCAGCAGTGGGACAGGGGGCAATCAGCCCCAGCATTTT
CDR3: CASSGTGGNQPQHF

J: TRBJ2-3
size: NA
V: TRBV18
D: TRBD1
DNA: TGTGCCAGCTCACCACCGGGACAGGGTAGCACAGATACGCAGTATTTT
CDR3: CASSPPGQGSTDTQYF

J: TRBJ1-6
size: NA
V: TRBV4-1
D: TRBD1
DNA: TGCGCCAGCAGCACGCAAACAGGGGATCGGAATTCACCCCTCCACTTT
CDR3: CASSTQTGDRNSPLHF

J: TRBJ2-4
size: NA
V: TRBV3-1/TRBV3-2
D: NA
DNA: TGTGCCAGCAGCCAGGCGACAGCGATAGGCATTCAGTACTTC
CDR3: CASSQATAIGIQYF

J: TRBJ1-2
size: NA
V: TRBV9
D: TRBD1
DNA: TGTGCCAGCAGCGCCAACTTTGGGACAGAACTTAACTATGGCTACACCTTC
CDR3: CASSANFGTELNYGYTF

J: TRBJ2-2
size: NA
V: TRBV3-1/TRBV3-2
D: NA
DNA: TGTGCCAGCAGCCAACGGGGCACCGGGGAGCTGTTTTTT
CDR3: CASSQRGTGELFF

J: TRBJ1-6
size: NA
V: TRBV10-3
D: TRBD1
DNA: TGTGCCATCAGTGTGGGTACAGGGGGTTCACCCCTCCACTTT
CDR3: CAISVGTGGSPLHF

J: TRBJ2-1
size: NA
V: TRBV6-4
D: TRBD1
DNA: TGTGCCAGCACCCGACCTGGGACAGGGTCCTACAATGAGCAGTTCTTC
CDR3: CASTRPGTGSYNEQFF

J: TRBJ2-3
size: NA
V: TRBV7-2
D: NA
DNA: TGTGCCAGCAGCGCCGTGGGGCCCACAGATACGCAGTATTTT
CDR3: CASSAVGPTDTQYF

J: TRBJ2-5
size: NA
V: TRBV2
D: NA
DNA: TGTGCCAGCAGTGAACGGTCCAATCAAGAGACCCAGTACTTC
CDR3: CASSERSNQETQYF

J: TRBJ1-2
size: NA
V: TRBV7-6
D: TRBD1
DNA: TGTGCCAGCAGCTCCCGGGACAGGGTTGGGTATGGCTACACCTTC
CDR3: CASSSRDRVGYGYTF

J: TRBJ1-4
size: NA
V: TRBV5-8
D: NA
DNA: TGTGCCAGCAGCTTGGATCGTCCAGCCGGGGGTGCGGAGGAAAAACTGTTTTTT
CDR3: CASSLDRPAGGAEEKLFF

J: TRBJ2-7
size: NA
V: TRBV6-2/TRBV6-3
D: NA
DNA: TGTGCCAGCAGTTTGACAATCTACGAGCAGTACTTC
CDR3: CASSLTIYEQYF

J: TRBJ2-1
size: few
V: TRBV19
D: TRBD1
DNA: TGTGCCACCACGGGACAGGGGGCGTTCTATGAGCAGTTCTTC
CDR3: CATTGQGAFYEQFF

J: TRBJ2-3
size: NA
V: TRBV5-4
D: TRBD2
DNA: TGTGCCAGCAGCTTCCGAGGTAGCGGGGGGGCCTTAACAGATACGCAGTATTTT
CDR3: CASSFRGSGGALTDTQYF

J: TRBJ2-1
size: NA
V: TRBV12-3/TRBV12-4
D: NA
DNA: TGTGCCAGCAGTCAGGGGCTCTACAATGAGCAGTTCTTC
CDR3: CASSQGLYNEQFF

J: TRBJ1-5
size: NA
V: TRBV6-5
D: NA
DNA: TGTGCCAGCAGGGCAGGCTATAGCAATCAGCCCCAGCATTTT
CDR3: CASRAGYSNQPQHF

J: TRBJ1-6
size: NA
V: TRBV6-2/TRBV6-3
D: NA
DNA: TGTGCCAGCAGTTACCGCGGGCAGTGGAATTCACCCCTCCACTTT
CDR3: CASSYRGQWNSPLHF

J: TRBJ2-3
size: NA
V: TRBV11-2
D: NA
DNA: TGTGCCAGCAGCTTAGAGTTAGAAGATACGCAGTATTTT
CDR3: CASSLELEDTQYF

J: TRBJ2-5
size: NA
V: TRBV7-3
D: NA
DNA: TGTGCCAGCAGCTCCTTGGGAGACTCAGAGACCCAGTACTTC
CDR3: CASSSLGDSETQYF

J: TRBJ2-2
size: NA
V: TRBV2
D: NA
DNA: TGTGCCAGCAGAGTCGAACTCACCGGGGAGCTGTTTTTT
CDR3: CASRVELTGELFF

J: TRBJ1-5
size: few
V: TRBV11-2
D: TRBD1
DNA: TGTGCCAGCAGCCTTATTACAGGGGACAATCAGCCCCAGCATTTT
CDR3: CASSLITGDNQPQHF

J: TRBJ2-1
size: NA
V: TRBV7-3
D: TRBD1
DNA: TGTGCCAGCAGCCCGGGACAGGGTTTCAATGAGCAGTTCTTC
CDR3: CASSPGQGFNEQFF

J: TRBJ2-2
size: NA
V: TRBV18
D: TRBD1
DNA: TGTGCCAGCTCACCACCACAGGGGGCCCCTTTGGAGCTGTTTTTT
CDR3: CASSPPQGAPLELFF

J: TRBJ1-2
size: NA
V: TRBV6-5
D: TRBD1
DNA: TGTGCCAGCAGCCCGGGACAGGGCTACTATGGCTACACCTTC
CDR3: CASSPGQGYYGYTF

J: TRBJ1-4
size: NA
V: TRBV4-1
D: TRBD1
DNA: TGCGCCAGCAGCCACCCGGGACAGGGAGACGAAAAACTGTTTTTT
CDR3: CASSHPGQGDEKLFF